This T cell receptor beta chain emerged from a study of T and B cells in COVID-19 patients. Study information: Most recovered patients had mild to moderate COVID-19 treated as outpatients. Of roughly 22 active-infection patients, 11 to 12 were critically ill with mechanical ventilation or extracorporeal membrane oxygenation.

Turning to this clonotype: What it binds is not known.

The CDR3 extends over 13 amino acids. With 0 bases removed from V and 4 bases from J, the gap between germline ends came to 5 bases. Germline CDR1 is SGHRS and CDR2 is YFSETQ. Each TRB amplification used about 220-500 ng of genomic DNA from blood. Study results and limitations: In COVID-19 patients, T cell receptor beta variable and joining gene use was reportedly strongly skewed.

Multiplex PCR with BIOMED2 TRB-A/B primer pools amplified TRB rearrangements. TCRdb passed the multiplex PCR reads through MiXCR, listing each CDR3 protein once. The sample has about 27,000 distinct CDR3 sequences, roughly 33% seen once; the top ten hold about 1.5%. The sample was blood. The gene calls are TRBV5-1 and TRBJ1-5; D unclear. This TCR derives from a human donor who had recovered from COVID-19. CDR3 sequence: CASSLDENQPQHF. The DNA of the CDR3 is TGCGCCAGCAGCTTGGATGAGAATCAGCCCCAGCATTTT.